The clone carrying this TCR beta chain showed up many times. What it recognizes is unknown. CDR1 is SQVTM and CDR2 is ANQGSEA in the germline V gene. The CDR3 runs 13 residues. With 3 bases clipped from V and 5 bases from J, the junction kept 5 bases outside the gene matches. The sample comes from a study of T-cell memory formation after mild COVID-19. Study-wide background: The study found TCR clusters largely donor specific.

General observations from the study: Later expanders leaned CD4+, whereas day 15 to 85 contracting clones were balanced CD4/CD8. Mainly in CM and EM were contracting CD4+ clones; CD8+ were in EMRA.

Sample barcodes and UMIs were carried by the TCR alpha and TCR beta cDNA libraries that 5'RACE generated with constant-segment primers. TCRdb passed the 5' RACE reads through MiXCR, listing each CDR3 protein once. The data contain 150,000 or so distinct CDR3 sequences, 14% of them singletons. The specimen was PBMCs or a T cell subset sorted from them (not recorded which). The chain carries TRBV29-1 and TRBJ2-5; 8 bases line up with TRBD1. This TCR was sampled from an adult woman who had mild COVID-19 (a few samples of this study predate the infection). Cell type and time point are not known. The DNA of the CDR3 is TGCAGCGTTGACAGGGGGCGAGGGGAGACCCAGTACTTC. It is translated as CSVDRGRGETQYF. Using reference TRBV29-1 and TRBJ2-5 for the parts outside the CDR3, the full variable domain is SAVISQKPSRDICQRGTSLTIQCQVDSQVTMMFWYRQQPGQSLTLIATANQGSEATYESGFVIDKFPISRPNLTFSTLTVSNMSPEDSSIYLCSVDRGRGETQYFGPGTRLLVL.